Sequencing of this TCR beta chain was carried out in a study of vaccination effects on CD4 cells after COVID-19. Study information: The study sampled a few convalescent patients both early and late after vaccination.

The CDR3 totals 13 residues. The germline gives CDR1 SGDLS, CDR2 YYNGEE. Between the trimmed V and J ends, which lost 3 bases and 3 bases, there was a span of 10 bases. Turning to this clone: What it recognizes is unknown.

TCRdb keeps only in-frame clones here, not all; method: immunoSEQ multiplex PCR. The sample lists 15,000 to 20,000 clones; around 80% were seen once. Study results and caveats: In people who had recovered, most post-vaccine spike-reactive clones were new vaccine-induced clones. At late timepoints after vaccination, vaccine- and infection-induced clones shrank markedly. No early post-infection timepoints were available in the study, which also included few convalescent patients.

Viral peptide pools were used in the ViraFEST assay to expand antigen-specific CD4+ T cells, and sequencing came afterward. The authors isolated CD4+ T cells after less than eleven days of culture. Sometime from March through December 2020, the person acquired a SARS-CoV-2 infection that PCR confirmed. Two-dose BNT162b2 or mRNA-1273 vaccination was given to participants. Here the sequenced sample was CD4+ T cells from PBMCs cultured with SARS-CoV-2 spike peptides, taken after COVID-19 vaccination. The sequence came from a human donor who had a prior SARS-CoV-2 infection. The genes are TRBV9 and TRBJ2-7; D gene unclear. The CDR3 loop reads CASSAGDFYEQYF. Written as DNA, the CDR3 is TGTGCCAGCAGCGCAGGAGATTTCTACGAGCAGTACTTC.